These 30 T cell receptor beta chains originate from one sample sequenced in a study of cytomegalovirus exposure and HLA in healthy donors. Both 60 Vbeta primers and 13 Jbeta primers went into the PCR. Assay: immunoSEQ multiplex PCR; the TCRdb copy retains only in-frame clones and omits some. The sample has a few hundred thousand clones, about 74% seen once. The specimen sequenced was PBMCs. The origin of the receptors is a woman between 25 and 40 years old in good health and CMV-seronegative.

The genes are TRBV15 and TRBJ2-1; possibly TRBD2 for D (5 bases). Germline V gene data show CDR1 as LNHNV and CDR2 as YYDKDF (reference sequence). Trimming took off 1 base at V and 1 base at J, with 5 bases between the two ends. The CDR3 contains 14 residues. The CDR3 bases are TGTGCCACCAGCAGAGGAGGGTCCTACAATGAGCAGTTCTTC. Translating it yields CATSRGGSYNEQFF.

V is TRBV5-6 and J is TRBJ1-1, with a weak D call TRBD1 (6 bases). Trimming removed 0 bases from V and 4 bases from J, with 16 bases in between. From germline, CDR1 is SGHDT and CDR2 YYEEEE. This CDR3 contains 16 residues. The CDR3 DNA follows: TGTGCCAGCAGCTTGGAACAGGGCACCCTACCCACTGAAGCTTTCTTT. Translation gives CASSLEQGTLPTEAFF.

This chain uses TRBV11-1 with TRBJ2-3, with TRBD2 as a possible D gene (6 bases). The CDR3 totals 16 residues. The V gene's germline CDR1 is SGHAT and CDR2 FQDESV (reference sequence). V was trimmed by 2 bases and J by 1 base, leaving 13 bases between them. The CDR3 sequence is CASSLFPGEGTDTQYF. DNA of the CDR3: TGTGCCAGCAGCTTATTTCCGGGGGAGGGCACAGATACGCAGTATTTT.

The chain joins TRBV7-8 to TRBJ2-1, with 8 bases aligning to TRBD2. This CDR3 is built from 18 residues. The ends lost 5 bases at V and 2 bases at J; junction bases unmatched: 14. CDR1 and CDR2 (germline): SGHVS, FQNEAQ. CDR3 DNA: TGTGCCAGCAGCCCTTCGAGCGGGGGAATAGGGACCTACAATGAGCAGTTCTTC. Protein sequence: CASSPSSGGIGTYNEQFF.

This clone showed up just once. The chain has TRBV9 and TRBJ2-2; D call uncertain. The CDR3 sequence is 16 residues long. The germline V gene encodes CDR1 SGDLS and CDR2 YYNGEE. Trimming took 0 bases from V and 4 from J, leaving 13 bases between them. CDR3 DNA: TGTGCCAGCAGCGTAGCCCGCTCGGGTTCCACCGGGGAGCTGTTTTTT. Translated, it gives CASSVARSGSTGELFF.

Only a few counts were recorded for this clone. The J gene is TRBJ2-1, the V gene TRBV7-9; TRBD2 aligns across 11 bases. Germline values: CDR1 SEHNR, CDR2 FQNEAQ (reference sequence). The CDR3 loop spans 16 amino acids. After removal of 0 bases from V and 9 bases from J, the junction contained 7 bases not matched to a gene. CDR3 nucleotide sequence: TGTGCCAGCAGCTTAGCGACGGTAGCGGGGGGGGTTGAGCAGTTCTTC. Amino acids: CASSLATVAGGVEQFF. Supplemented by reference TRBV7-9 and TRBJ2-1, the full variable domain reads DTGVSQNPRHKITKRGQNVTFRCDPISEHNRLYWYRQTLGQGPEFLTYFQNEAQLEKSRLLSDRFSAERPKGSFSTLEIQRTEQGDSAMYLCASSLATVAGGVEQFFGPGTRLTVL.

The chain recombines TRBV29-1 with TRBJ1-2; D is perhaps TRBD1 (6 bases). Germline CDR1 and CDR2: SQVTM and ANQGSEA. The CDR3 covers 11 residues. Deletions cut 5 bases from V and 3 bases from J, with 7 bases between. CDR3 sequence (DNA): TGCAGCGTTTCAGGGGACTATGGCTACACCTTC. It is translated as CSVSGDYGYTF.

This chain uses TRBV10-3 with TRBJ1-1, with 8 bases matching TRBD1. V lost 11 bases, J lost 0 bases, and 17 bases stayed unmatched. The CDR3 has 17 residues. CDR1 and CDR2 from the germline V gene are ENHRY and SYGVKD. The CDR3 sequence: CASSSRTGRPLNTEAFF. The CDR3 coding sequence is TGTGCCTCTTCATCGCGGACAGGGCGGCCTTTGAACACTGAAGCTTTCTTT.

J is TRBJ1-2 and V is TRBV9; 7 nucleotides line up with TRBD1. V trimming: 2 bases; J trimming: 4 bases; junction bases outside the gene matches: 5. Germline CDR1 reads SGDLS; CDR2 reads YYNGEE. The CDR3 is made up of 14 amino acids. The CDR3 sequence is CASSVADRPYGYTF. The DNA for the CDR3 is TGTGCCAGCAGCGTGGCGGACAGGCCCTATGGCTACACCTTC.

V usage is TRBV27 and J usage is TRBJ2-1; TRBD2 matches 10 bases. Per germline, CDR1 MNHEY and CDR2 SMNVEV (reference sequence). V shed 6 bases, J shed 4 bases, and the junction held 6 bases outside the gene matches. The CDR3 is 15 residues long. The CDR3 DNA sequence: TGTGCCAGCAGCCTAGCGGGAGCATCATACAATGAGCAGTTCTTC. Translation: CASSLAGASYNEQFF.

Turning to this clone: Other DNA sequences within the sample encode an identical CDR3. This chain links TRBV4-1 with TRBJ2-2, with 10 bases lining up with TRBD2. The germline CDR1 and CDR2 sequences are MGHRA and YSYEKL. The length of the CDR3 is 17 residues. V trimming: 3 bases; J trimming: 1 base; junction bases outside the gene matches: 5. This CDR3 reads CASSQGSSGGNTGELFF. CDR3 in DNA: TGCGCCAGCAGCCAGGGATCTAGCGGGGGGAACACCGGGGAGCTGTTTTTT.

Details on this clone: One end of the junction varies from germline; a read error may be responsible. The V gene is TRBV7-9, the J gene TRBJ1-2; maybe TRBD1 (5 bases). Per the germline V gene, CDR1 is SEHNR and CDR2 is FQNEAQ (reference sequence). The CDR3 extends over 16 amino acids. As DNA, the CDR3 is TGTTCCAGCAGCAATCGACAGAGGCCGGTGGACTATGGCTACACCTTC. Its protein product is CSSSNRQRPVDYGYTF.

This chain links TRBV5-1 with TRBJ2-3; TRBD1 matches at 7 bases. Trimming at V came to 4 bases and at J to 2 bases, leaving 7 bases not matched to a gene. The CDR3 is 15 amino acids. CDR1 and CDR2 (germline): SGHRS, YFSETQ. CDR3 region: CASSTLQGHTDTQYF. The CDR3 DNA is TGCGCCAGCAGCACCCTACAGGGGCACACAGATACGCAGTATTTT. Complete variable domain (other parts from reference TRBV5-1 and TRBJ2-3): KAGVTQTPRYLIKTRGQQVTLSCSPISGHRSVSWYQQTPGQGLQFLFEYFSETQRNKGNFPGRFSGRQFSNSRSEMNVSTLELGDSALYLCASSTLQGHTDTQYFGPGTRLTVL.

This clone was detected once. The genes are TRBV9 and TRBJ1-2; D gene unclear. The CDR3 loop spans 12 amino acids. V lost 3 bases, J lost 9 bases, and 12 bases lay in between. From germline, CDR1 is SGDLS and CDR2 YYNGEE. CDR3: CASSAQAGSYTF. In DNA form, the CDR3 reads TGTGCCAGCAGCGCCCAGGCGGGTAGCTACACCTTC. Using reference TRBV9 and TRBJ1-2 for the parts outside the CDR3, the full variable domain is DSGVTQTPKHLITATGQRVTLRCSPRSGDLSVYWYQQSLDQGLQFLIQYYNGEERAKGNILERFSAQQFPDLHSELNLSSLELGDSALYFCASSAQAGSYTFGSGTRLTVV.

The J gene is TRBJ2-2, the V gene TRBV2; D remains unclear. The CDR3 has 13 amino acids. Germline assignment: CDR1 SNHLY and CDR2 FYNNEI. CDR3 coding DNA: TGTGCTTCGCATCCCAGTCGGGCCGGGGAGCTGTTTTTT. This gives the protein CASHPSRAGELFF.

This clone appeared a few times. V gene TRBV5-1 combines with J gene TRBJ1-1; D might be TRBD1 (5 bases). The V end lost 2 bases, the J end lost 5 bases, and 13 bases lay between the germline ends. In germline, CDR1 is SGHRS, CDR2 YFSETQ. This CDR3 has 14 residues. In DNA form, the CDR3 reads TGCGCCAGCAGCTTTCGGGGGTCAGGGACTGAAGCTTTCTTT. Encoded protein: CASSFRGSGTEAFF. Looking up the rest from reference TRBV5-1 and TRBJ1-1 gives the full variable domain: KAGVTQTPRYLIKTRGQQVTLSCSPISGHRSVSWYQQTPGQGLQFLFEYFSETQRNKGNFPGRFSGRQFSNSRSEMNVSTLELGDSALYLCASSFRGSGTEAFFGQGTRLTVV.

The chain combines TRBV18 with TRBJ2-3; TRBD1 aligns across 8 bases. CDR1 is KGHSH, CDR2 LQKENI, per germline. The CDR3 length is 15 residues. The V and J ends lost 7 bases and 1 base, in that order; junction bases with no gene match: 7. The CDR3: CASCLDRVGTDTQYF. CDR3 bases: TGTGCCAGCTGTCTGGACAGGGTAGGCACAGATACGCAGTATTTT.

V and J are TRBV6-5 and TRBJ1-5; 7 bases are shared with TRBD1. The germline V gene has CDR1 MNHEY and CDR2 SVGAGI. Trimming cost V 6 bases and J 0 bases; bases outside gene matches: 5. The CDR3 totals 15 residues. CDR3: CASSPTGTSNQPQHF. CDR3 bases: TGTGCCAGCAGCCCGACAGGGACTAGCAATCAGCCCCAGCATTTT.

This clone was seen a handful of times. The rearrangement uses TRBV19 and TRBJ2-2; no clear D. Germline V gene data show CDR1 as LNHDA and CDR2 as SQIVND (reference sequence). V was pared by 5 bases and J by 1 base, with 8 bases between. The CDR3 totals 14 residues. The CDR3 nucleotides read TGTGCCAGTAGTCTGAGGATGAACACCGGGGAGCTGTTTTTT. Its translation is CASSLRMNTGELFF.

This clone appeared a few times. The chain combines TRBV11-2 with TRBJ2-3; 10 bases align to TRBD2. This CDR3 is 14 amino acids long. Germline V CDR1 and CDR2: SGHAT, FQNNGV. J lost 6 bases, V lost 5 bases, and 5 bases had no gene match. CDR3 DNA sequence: TGTGCCAGCAGCCGGACTAGCGGAGGGGATACGCAGTATTTT. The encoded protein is CASSRTSGGDTQYF.

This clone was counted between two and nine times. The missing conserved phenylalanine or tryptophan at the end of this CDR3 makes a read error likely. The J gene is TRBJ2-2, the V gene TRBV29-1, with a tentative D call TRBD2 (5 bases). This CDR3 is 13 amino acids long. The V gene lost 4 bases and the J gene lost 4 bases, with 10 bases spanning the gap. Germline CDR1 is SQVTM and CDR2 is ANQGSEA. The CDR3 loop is CSVGEGSTGELFL. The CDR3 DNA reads TGCAGCGTTGGAGAGGGTTCCACCGGGGAGCTGTTTTTG.

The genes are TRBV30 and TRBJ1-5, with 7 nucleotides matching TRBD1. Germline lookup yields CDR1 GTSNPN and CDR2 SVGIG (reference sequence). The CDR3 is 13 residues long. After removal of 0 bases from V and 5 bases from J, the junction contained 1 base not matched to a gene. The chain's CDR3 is CAWSVQGYQPQHF. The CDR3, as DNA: TGTGCCTGGAGTGTACAGGGGTATCAGCCCCAGCATTTT. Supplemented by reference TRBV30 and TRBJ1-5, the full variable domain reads SQTIHQWPATLVQPVGSPLSLECTVEGTSNPNLYWYRQAAGRGLQLLFYSVGIGQISSEVPQNLSASRPQDRQFILSSKKLLLSDSGFYLCAWSVQGYQPQHFGDGTRLSIL.

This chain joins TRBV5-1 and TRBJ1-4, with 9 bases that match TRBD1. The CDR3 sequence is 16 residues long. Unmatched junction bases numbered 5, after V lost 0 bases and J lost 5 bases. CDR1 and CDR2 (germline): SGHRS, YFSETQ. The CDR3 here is CASSLGWTGENEKLFF. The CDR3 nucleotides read TGCGCCAGCAGCTTGGGATGGACAGGGGAGAATGAAAAACTGTTTTTT. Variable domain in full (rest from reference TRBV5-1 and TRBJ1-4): KAGVTQTPRYLIKTRGQQVTLSCSPISGHRSVSWYQQTPGQGLQFLFEYFSETQRNKGNFPGRFSGRQFSNSRSEMNVSTLELGDSALYLCASSLGWTGENEKLFFGSGTQLSVL.

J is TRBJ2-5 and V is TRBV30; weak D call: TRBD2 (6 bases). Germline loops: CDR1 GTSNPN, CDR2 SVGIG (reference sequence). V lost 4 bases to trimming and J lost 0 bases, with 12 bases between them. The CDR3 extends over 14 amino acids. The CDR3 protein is CAWMGGRYQETQYF. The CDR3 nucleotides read TGTGCCTGGATGGGAGGTCGTTACCAAGAGACCCAGTACTTC.

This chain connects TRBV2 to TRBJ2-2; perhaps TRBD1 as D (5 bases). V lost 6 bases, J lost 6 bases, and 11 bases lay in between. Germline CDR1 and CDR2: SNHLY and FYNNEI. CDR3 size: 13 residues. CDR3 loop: CASSVDTSGELFF. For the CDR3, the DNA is TGTGCCAGCAGCGTGGACACGTCCGGGGAGCTGTTTTTT.

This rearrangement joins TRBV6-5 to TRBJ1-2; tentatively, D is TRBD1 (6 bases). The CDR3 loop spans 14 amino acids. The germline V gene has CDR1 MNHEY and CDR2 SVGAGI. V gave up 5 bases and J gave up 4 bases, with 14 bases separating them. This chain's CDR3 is CASSAETGGYGYTF. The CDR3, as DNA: TGTGCCAGCAGTGCCGAGACAGGAGGCTATGGCTACACCTTC.

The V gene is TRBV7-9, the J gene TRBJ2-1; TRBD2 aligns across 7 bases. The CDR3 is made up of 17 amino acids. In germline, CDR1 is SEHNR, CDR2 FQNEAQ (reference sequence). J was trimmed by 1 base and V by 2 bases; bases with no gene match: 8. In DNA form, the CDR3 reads TGTGCCAGCAGCTTATCGGGGGGAGGGCCTTCCTACAATGAGCAGTTCTTC. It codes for CASSLSGGGPSYNEQFF.

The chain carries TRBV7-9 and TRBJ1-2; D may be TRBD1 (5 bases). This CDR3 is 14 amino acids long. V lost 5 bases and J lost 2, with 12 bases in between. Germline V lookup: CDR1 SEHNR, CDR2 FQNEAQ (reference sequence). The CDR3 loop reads CASSQSGANYGYTF. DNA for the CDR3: TGTGCCAGCAGCCAAAGTGGGGCCAACTATGGCTACACCTTC.

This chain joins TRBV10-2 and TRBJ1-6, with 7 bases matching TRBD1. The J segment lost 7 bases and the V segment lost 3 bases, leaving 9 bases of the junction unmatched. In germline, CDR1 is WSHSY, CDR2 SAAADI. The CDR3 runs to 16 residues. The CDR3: CASSDVEGALNSPLHF. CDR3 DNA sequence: TGCGCCAGCAGTGATGTGGAGGGGGCTTTGAATTCACCCCTCCACTTT.

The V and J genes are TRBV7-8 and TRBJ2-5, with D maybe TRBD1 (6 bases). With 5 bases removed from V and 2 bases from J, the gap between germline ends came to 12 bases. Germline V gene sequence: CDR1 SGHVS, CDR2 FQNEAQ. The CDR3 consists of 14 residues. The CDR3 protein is CASSPGTPQETQYF. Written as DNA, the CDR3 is TGTGCCAGCAGCCCTGGGACACCTCAAGAGACCCAGTACTTC.